The 27 T cell receptor beta chains below were found in one sample sequenced in a study of cytomegalovirus exposure and HLA in healthy donors. Amplification used 60 Vbeta primers and 13 Jbeta primers. TCRdb keeps only in-frame clones here, not all; method: immunoSEQ multiplex PCR. The table lists about 130,000 clones, about 73% of them singletons. The sequenced material came from PBMCs. The receptors derive from a woman in her thirties or forties in good health and CMV-seropositive.

This clone was counted once. The chain recombines TRBV28 with TRBJ1-5; no reliable D call. This CDR3 region has 17 residues. Looked up from germline, CDR1 is MDHEN and CDR2 is SYDVKM. Between the trimmed V and J ends, which lost 5 bases and 4 bases, there was a span of 21 bases. The CDR3 coding sequence is TGTGCCAGCAGTCTATCCCGTTGGAGGACCATTAATCAGCCCCAGCATTTT. Translating gives CASSLSRWRTINQPQHF.

This chain connects TRBV18 to TRBJ1-5, with D uncertain. The germline V and J ends were trimmed by 3 bases and 5 bases, with 8 bases remaining between them. In germline, CDR1 is KGHSH, CDR2 LQKENI. This CDR3 is 13 amino acids long. The chain's CDR3 is CASSPTQDQPQHF. The CDR3 nucleotides are TGTGCCAGCTCACCGACCCAGGATCAGCCCCAGCATTTT. Supplemented by reference TRBV18 and TRBJ1-5, the full variable domain reads NAGVMQNPRHLVRRRGQEARLRCSPMKGHSHVYWYRQLPEEGLKFMVYLQKENIIDESGMPKERFSAEFPKEGPSILRIQQVVRGDSAAYFCASSPTQDQPQHFGDGTRLSIL.

The rearrangement joins TRBV28 to TRBJ2-1; 7 bases line up with TRBD1. V lost 10 bases and J lost 9; bases outside the gene matches: 9. This CDR3 has 12 amino acids. Germline CDR1 reads MDHEN; CDR2 reads SYDVKM. CDR3: CAIVNRGSEQFF. CDR3 sequence (DNA): TGTGCCATCGTGAACAGGGGTAGTGAGCAGTTCTTC.

The CDR3 region has the DNA TGTGCCAGCAGCTCCGGGACAGCGTCCCAAGAGACCCAGTACTTC. This sequence encodes CASSSGTASQETQYF. The chain combines TRBV5-4 with TRBJ2-5, with 7 positions matching TRBD1. V dropped 3 bases and J dropped 1; count of bases not matched to a gene: 6. The germline CDR1 and CDR2 sequences are SGHNT and YYREEE (reference sequence). CDR3 size: 15 residues.

This rearrangement joins TRBV6-1 to TRBJ2-1; no definite D call. The CDR3 has 15 residues. CDR1 and CDR2 from the germline V gene are MNHNS and SASEGT. The V gene lost 3 bases and the J gene lost 3 bases, with 12 bases spanning the gap. The chain's CDR3 is CASSDYSPGYNEQFF. The DNA for the CDR3 is TGTGCCAGCAGTGATTATAGTCCGGGCTACAATGAGCAGTTCTTC.

V usage is TRBV7-9 and J usage is TRBJ1-1; unclear D gene. CDR1 and CDR2 (germline): SEHNR, FQNEAQ (reference sequence). The CDR3 is made up of 14 amino acids. Trimming took off 1 base at V and 5 bases at J, with 11 bases between the two ends. The CDR3 bases are TGTGCCAGCAGCTTAGGTGCCGTCGGGACTGAAGCTTTCTTT. It is translated as CASSLGAVGTEAFF.

The chain combines TRBV7-2 with TRBJ1-2, with D tentatively TRBD1 (5 bases). Germline values: CDR1 SGHTA, CDR2 FQGNSA. Trimming removed 2 bases from V and 2 bases from J, with 9 bases in between. The CDR3 contains 14 residues. The CDR3 sequence is CASSLLGANYGYTF. CDR3 sequence (DNA): TGTGCCAGCAGCTTACTAGGGGCCAACTATGGCTACACCTTC.

The gene calls are TRBV7-2 and TRBJ1-2; 8 bases fit TRBD1. The germline V gene has CDR1 SGHTA and CDR2 FQGNSA. The CDR3 has 15 residues. The junction had 7 bases not matched to a gene; V was cut back by 5 bases and J by 2 bases. The CDR3 sequence: CASSRQRTGNYGYTF. CDR3 nucleotide sequence: TGTGCCAGCAGCCGACAAAGGACAGGGAACTATGGCTACACCTTC.

This chain uses TRBV19 with TRBJ2-3, with 7 positions matching TRBD2. With 1 base clipped from V and 2 bases from J, the junction kept 12 bases outside the gene matches. From germline, CDR1 is LNHDA and CDR2 SQIVND (reference sequence). The CDR3 consists of 18 residues. CDR3 in DNA: TGTGCCAGTAGTATAGGAATAGGGGCTAGCGGCCCCACAGATACGCAGTATTTT. Translating it yields CASSIGIGASGPTDTQYF. Full variable domain (rest looked up from reference TRBV19 and TRBJ2-3): DGGITQSPKYLFRKEGQNVTLSCEQNLNHDAMYWYRQDPGQGLRLIYYSQIVNDFQKGDIAEGYSVSREKKESFPLTVTSAQKNPTAFYLCASSIGIGASGPTDTQYFGPGTRLTVL.

The chain joins TRBV5-3 to TRBJ1-5, with no clear D. TRBV5-3 belongs to the ORF category, with a function that is uncertain. V was shortened by 6 bases and J by 0 bases, with 7 bases between the two germline ends. The length of the CDR3 is 13 residues. The CDR3 region has the DNA TGTGCCAGAAATCGGAGTAGCAATCAGCCCCAGCATTTT. Translation: CARNRSSNQPQHF.

V gene TRBV30 combines with J gene TRBJ2-7; TRBD1 aligns across 9 bases. Germline values: CDR1 GTSNPN, CDR2 SVGIG (reference sequence). The CDR3 is 13 residues long. J lost 6 bases, V lost 5 bases, and 8 bases had no gene match. The DNA of the CDR3 is TGTGCCTGGGCCGGGACAGGGTTTTCCGAGCAGTACTTC. Translation gives CAWAGTGFSEQYF. The whole variable domain, filled in from reference TRBV30 and TRBJ2-7, reads SQTIHQWPATLVQPVGSPLSLECTVEGTSNPNLYWYRQAAGRGLQLLFYSVGIGQISSEVPQNLSASRPQDRQFILSSKKLLLSDSGFYLCAWAGTGFSEQYFGPGTRLTVT.

The chain has TRBV5-6 and TRBJ2-5; the D gene is possibly TRBD2 (6 bases). The germline V gene encodes CDR1 SGHDT and CDR2 YYEEEE. Trimming shortened V by 2 bases and J by 4 bases, and 18 bases separated the two germline ends. CDR3 size: 16 residues. The CDR3: CASSLSDFRGLETQYF. CDR3 nucleotides: TGTGCCAGCAGCTTAAGCGACTTCCGGGGGTTAGAGACCCAGTACTTC.

This clone has only a few counts. The chain's CDR3 is CASSEGQGANQPQHF. The CDR3 DNA sequence: TGTGCCAGCAGTGAAGGGCAGGGGGCTAATCAGCCCCAGCATTTT. The J gene is TRBJ1-5, the V gene TRBV2; 8 bases fit TRBD1. This CDR3 spans 15 amino acids. V gave up 1 base and J gave up 4 bases; unmatched junction bases: 3. In germline, CDR1 is SNHLY, CDR2 FYNNEI.

This rearrangement joins TRBV5-8 to TRBJ2-4, with TRBD1 identical over 7 bases. V was pared by 4 bases and J by 8 bases, with 9 bases of the junction left unmatched. CDR1 SGHTS and CDR2 YDEGEE come from the germline V gene. CDR3 length: 14 amino acids. This chain's CDR3 is CASSRRQGRDIQYF. For the CDR3, the DNA is TGTGCCAGCAGCAGACGACAGGGCCGAGACATTCAGTACTTC.

CDR3 sequence: CASSLVKGTEYGYTF. The DNA of the CDR3 is TGCGCCAGCAGCTTGGTTAAGGGGACAGAGTATGGCTACACCTTC. V and J are TRBV5-1 and TRBJ1-2; 7 bases are a match to TRBD1. Germline V gene data show CDR1 as SGHRS and CDR2 as YFSETQ. The CDR3 consists of 15 residues. V lost 0 bases to trimming and J lost 5 bases; unmatched junction nucleotides: 7. Full variable domain (remainder filled in from reference TRBV5-1 and TRBJ1-2): KAGVTQTPRYLIKTRGQQVTLSCSPISGHRSVSWYQQTPGQGLQFLFEYFSETQRNKGNFPGRFSGRQFSNSRSEMNVSTLELGDSALYLCASSLVKGTEYGYTFGSGTRLTVV.

This chain's CDR3 is CASSSAKGAHGYTF. CDR3 DNA: TGTGCCAGCAGTTCCGCAAAGGGGGCCCATGGCTACACCTTC. This rearrangement joins TRBV28 to TRBJ1-2, with 7 bases that match TRBD1. In germline, CDR1 is MDHEN, CDR2 SYDVKM. Unmatched junction bases numbered 8, after V lost 4 bases and J lost 6 bases. CDR3 length: 14 residues.

The chain couples TRBV5-1 to TRBJ2-7, with unresolved D. Trimming pared 2 bases from V and 5 bases from J, leaving 14 bases between. The germline V gene encodes CDR1 SGHRS and CDR2 YFSETQ. CDR3 length equals 14 residues. CDR3 sequence (DNA): TGCGCCAGCAGCTTATTAGGAGCTCCCAACGAGCAGTACTTC. Its protein is CASSLLGAPNEQYF.

The CDR3 coding sequence is TGCGCCAGCAGCTCGGGGACAGCGAATGAAAAACTGTTTTTT. Its translation: CASSSGTANEKLFF. The chain joins TRBV5-1 to TRBJ1-4, with 7 bases identical to TRBD1. The V and J ends lost 3 bases and 5 bases, in that order; junction bases with no gene match: 4. Germline CDR1 is SGHRS and CDR2 is YFSETQ. This CDR3 has 14 amino acids. The full variable domain, completed using reference TRBV5-1 and TRBJ1-4, is KAGVTQTPRYLIKTRGQQVTLSCSPISGHRSVSWYQQTPGQGLQFLFEYFSETQRNKGNFPGRFSGRQFSNSRSEMNVSTLELGDSALYLCASSSGTANEKLFFGSGTQLSVL.

This rearrangement joins TRBV4-2 to TRBJ1-4, with TRBD1 as a possible D gene (5 bases). Trimming shortened V by 1 base and J by 0 bases, and 24 bases separated the two germline ends. Germline CDR1 reads LGHNA; CDR2 reads YNFKEQ. The CDR3 is 21 amino acids. Written as DNA, the CDR3 is TGTGCCAGCAGCCAAGTTAAATCATATCCAGGGCCGGTGGCAACTAATGAAAAACTGTTTTTT. It yields the protein CASSQVKSYPGPVATNEKLFF.

This rearrangement joins TRBV25-1 to TRBJ2-5; 7 bases map to TRBD1. V was pared by 3 bases and J by 5 bases, with 6 bases of the junction left unmatched. Germline CDR1 reads MGHDK; CDR2 reads SYGVNS. CDR3 length: 14 residues. In nucleotides, the CDR3 is TGTGCCAGCAGTGACCCAGGGGGTTCGGAGACCCAGTACTTC. Its translation is CASSDPGGSETQYF.

The rearrangement links TRBV29-1 to TRBJ2-1; D remains unclear. The CDR3 spans 17 residues. Germline CDR1 and CDR2: SQVTM and ANQGSEA. V was cut by 6 bases and J by 4 bases, with 25 bases left in between. CDR3 DNA sequence: TGCAGCGTCGCCGGTAGTGTAGCTAGTGGTAAATACAATGAGCAGTTCTTC. Amino acid sequence: CSVAGSVASGKYNEQFF.

The table lists this clone with a few counts. The chain is built from TRBV14 and TRBJ2-2; a possible D gene is TRBD2 (7 bases). The V and J ends lost 4 bases and 0 bases respectively, with 15 bases between them. Germline-derived CDR1 and CDR2 are SGHDN and FVKESK. CDR3 length equals 17 residues. The CDR3 coding sequence is TGTGCCAGCAGCCCTCCTGGGGGGGGGCCGAACACCGGGGAGCTGTTTTTT. It yields the protein CASSPPGGGPNTGELFF.

V usage is TRBV11-3 and J usage is TRBJ2-3; D may be TRBD2 (5 bases). In germline, CDR1 is SGHNT, CDR2 YENEEA. The V end was cut by 5 bases, the J end by 6 bases, with 9 bases between. CDR3 size: 12 residues. The CDR3 loop is CASSLGLDTQYF. CDR3 nucleotide sequence: TGTGCCAGCAGCCTAGGACTTGATACGCAGTATTTT. Variable domain in full (rest from reference TRBV11-3 and TRBJ2-3): EAGVVQSPRYKIIEKKQPVAFWCNPISGHNTLYWYLQNLGQGPELLIRYENEEAVDDSQLPKDRFSAERLKGVDSTLKIQPAELGDSAVYLCASSLGLDTQYFGPGTRLTVL.

CDR3 loop: CASSQDRRGVQPQHF. CDR3 nucleotide sequence: TGCGCCAGCAGCCAAGATAGGAGGGGAGTTCAGCCCCAGCATTTT. The chain employs TRBV4-3 and TRBJ1-5, with D perhaps matching TRBD1 (5 bases). CDR1 LGHNA and CDR2 YSLEER come from the germline V gene. V was shortened by 0 bases and J by 6 bases, with 12 bases between the two germline ends. The CDR3 loop spans 15 amino acids.

The rearrangement links TRBV19 to TRBJ2-1; D is possibly TRBD2 (5 bases). The length of the CDR3 is 16 residues. V dropped 7 bases and J dropped 2 bases, with 18 bases sitting between them. Per the germline V gene, CDR1 is LNHDA and CDR2 is SQIVND (reference sequence). CDR3 residues: CASTPDASFPYNEQFF. The CDR3 region has the DNA TGTGCCAGTACTCCCGACGCTAGCTTTCCCTACAATGAGCAGTTCTTC.

Many counts were recorded for this clone. The chain joins TRBV28 to TRBJ1-1; a possible D gene is TRBD1 (5 bases). The CDR3 is 15 residues long. The V gene's germline CDR1 is MDHEN and CDR2 SYDVKM. The V gene lost 4 bases and the J gene lost 1 base, with 13 bases spanning the gap. CDR3 residues: CASSSSPTENTEAFF. The CDR3 coding sequence is TGTGCCAGCAGTTCCTCCCCGACAGAGAACACTGAAGCTTTCTTT.

The genes are TRBV28 and TRBJ2-3; D possibly corresponds to TRBD1 (5 bases). CDR3 length: 16 amino acids. Trimming removed 2 bases from V and 0 bases from J, with 12 bases in between. Germline V CDR1 and CDR2: MDHEN, SYDVKM. The CDR3 loop is CASSLRVQASTDTQYF. The CDR3 bases are TGTGCCAGCAGTTTACGGGTACAGGCCAGCACAGATACGCAGTATTTT.